This TCR beta chain was retrieved from a study of shared clonotypes between healthy human individuals. Study at large: Two women and three men aged 18 to 49 made up the donors.

Trimming removed 7 bases from V and 0 bases from J, with 9 bases in between. CDR3 length: 13 amino acids. Per germline, CDR1 MNHEY and CDR2 SVGAGI. Sequencing used immunoSEQ multiplex PCR; TCRdb keeps in-frame clones, though not all of them. The profile shows 2,500,000 or so clones, 92% of them singletons. The rearrangement joins TRBV6-5 to TRBJ1-2; a weak D match, TRBD1 (5 bases). Sequencing was done on a sample of naive CD4+ T cells from PBMCs. The subset: CD45RA+ positively selected. This receptor was identified in a man in his late teens or twenties in good health. Some clones in this sample may be carry-over from other donors' samples. The CDR3 DNA reads as TGTGCCAGCAAGGGGCAGACTAACTATGGCTACACCTTC. As protein: CASKGQTNYGYTF.